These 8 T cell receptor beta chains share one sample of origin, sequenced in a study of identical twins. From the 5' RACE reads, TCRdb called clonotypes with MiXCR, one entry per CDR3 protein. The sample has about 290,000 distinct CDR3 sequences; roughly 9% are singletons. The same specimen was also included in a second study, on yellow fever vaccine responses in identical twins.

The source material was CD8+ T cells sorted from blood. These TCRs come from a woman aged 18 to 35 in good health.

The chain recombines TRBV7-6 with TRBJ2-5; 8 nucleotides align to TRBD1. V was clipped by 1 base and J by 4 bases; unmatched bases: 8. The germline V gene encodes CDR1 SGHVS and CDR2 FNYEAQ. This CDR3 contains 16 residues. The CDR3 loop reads CASSLGGQDYSETQYF. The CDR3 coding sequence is TGTGCCAGCAGCTTAGGGGGACAGGACTACTCAGAGACCCAGTACTTC.

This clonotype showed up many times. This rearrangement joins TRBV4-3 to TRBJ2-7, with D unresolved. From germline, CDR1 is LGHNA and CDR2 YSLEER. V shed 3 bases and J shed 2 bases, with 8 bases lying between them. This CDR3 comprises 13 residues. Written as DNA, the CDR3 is TGCGCCAGCAGCCAGCGGACCGCCTACGAGCAGTACTTC. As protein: CASSQRTAYEQYF.

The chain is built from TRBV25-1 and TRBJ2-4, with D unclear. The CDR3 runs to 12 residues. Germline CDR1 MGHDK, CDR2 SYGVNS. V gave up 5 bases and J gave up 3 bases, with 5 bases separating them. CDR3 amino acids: CASSSNKNIQYF. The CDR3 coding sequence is TGTGCCAGCAGTAGCAACAAAAACATTCAGTACTTC.

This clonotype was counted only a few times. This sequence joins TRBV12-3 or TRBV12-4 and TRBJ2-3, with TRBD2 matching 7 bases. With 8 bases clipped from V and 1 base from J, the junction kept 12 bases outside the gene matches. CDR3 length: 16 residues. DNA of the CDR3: TGTGCCAGCGGACGTTCTGGGGGGGATGGCACAGATACGCAGTATTTT. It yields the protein CASGRSGGDGTDTQYF.

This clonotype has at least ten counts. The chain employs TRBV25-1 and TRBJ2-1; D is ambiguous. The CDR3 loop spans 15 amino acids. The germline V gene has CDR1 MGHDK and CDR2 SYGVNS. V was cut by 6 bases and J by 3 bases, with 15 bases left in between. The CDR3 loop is CASRRKEDFYNEQFF. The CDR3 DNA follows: TGTGCCAGCAGACGGAAGGAAGACTTCTACAATGAGCAGTTCTTC.

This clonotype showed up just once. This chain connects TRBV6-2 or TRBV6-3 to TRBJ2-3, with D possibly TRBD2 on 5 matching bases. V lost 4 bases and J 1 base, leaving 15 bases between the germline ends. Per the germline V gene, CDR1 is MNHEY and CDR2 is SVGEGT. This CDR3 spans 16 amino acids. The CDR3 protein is CASSFRTFRGTDTQYF. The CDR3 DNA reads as TGTGCCAGCAGTTTCCGGACTTTCAGAGGCACAGATACGCAGTATTTT.

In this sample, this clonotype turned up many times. CDR3 sequence reads: CASSQGSFNPQETQYF. The CDR3 nucleotides are TGTGCCAGCAGCCAGGGGTCCTTTAACCCCCAAGAGACCCAGTACTTC. This rearrangement joins TRBV3-1 to TRBJ2-5; D ambiguous. This CDR3 comprises 16 residues. CDR1 and CDR2 (germline): LGHDT, YNNKEL (reference sequence). The V gene lost 3 bases and the J gene lost 1 base, with 15 bases spanning the gap.

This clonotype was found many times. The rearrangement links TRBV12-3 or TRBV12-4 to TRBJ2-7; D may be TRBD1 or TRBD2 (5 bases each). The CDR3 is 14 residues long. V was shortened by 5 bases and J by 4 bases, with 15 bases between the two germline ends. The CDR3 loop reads CASSKAGTEYEQYF. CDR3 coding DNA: TGTGCCAGCAGTAAGGCCGGGACGGAATACGAGCAGTACTTC.